A selection of T cell receptor beta chains follows, all from one sample in a study of graft-versus-host responses after intestinal transplantation. TCRdb's copy holds only in-frame clones and misses some; the assay was immunoSEQ multiplex PCR. Among approximately 90,000 clones listed, about four fifths were seen once. Their recognized antigens are unknown. The specimen comprised unstimulated CD4+ T cells sorted from spleen or lymph node cells, sampled before intestinal transplant. The receptor source for this set is a human donor who received an intestinal transplant. The CDR3 runs from the conserved cysteine through the conserved F or W. The order of the fields is CDR3 length, J gene, D gene, clone size, V gene, CDR3 protein, CDR3 DNA. A D gene is named only where the DNA matches it firmly. Clone size is shown for a subset of rows, as once, few, many or a class of expanded clone.

15,TRBJ1-2,TRBD1,NA,TRBV28,CASSTPDRESNGYTF,TGTGCCAGCAGTACCCCCGACAGGGAAAGTAATGGCTACACCTTC
14,TRBJ1-1,NA,NA,TRBV11-3,CASSLGGSLTEAFF,TGTGCCAGCAGCTTAGGAGGGTCGCTCACTGAAGCTTTCTTT
15,TRBJ1-5,NA,NA,TRBV28,CASSFRWGVNQPQHF,TGTGCCAGCAGTTTCCGCTGGGGGGTAAATCAGCCCCAGCATTTT
17,TRBJ2-2,TRBD1,NA,TRBV5-6,CASSPRRTGANTGELFF,TGTGCCAGCAGCCCTCGCCGGACAGGGGCCAACACCGGGGAGCTGTTTTTT
14,TRBJ1-2,NA,NA,TRBV10-1,CASSPSAGFGGYTF,TGCGCCAGCAGCCCAAGTGCGGGGTTTGGGGGCTACACCTTC
17,TRBJ2-1,TRBD2,NA,TRBV28,CASSLLGLAGARNEQFF,TGTGCCAGCAGTTTATTGGGCCTAGCGGGAGCCCGGAATGAGCAGTTCTTC
15,TRBJ2-1,TRBD2,NA,TRBV18,CASSNGDYIGGEQFF,TGTGCCAGCTCAAATGGGGACTACATAGGAGGAGAGCAGTTCTTC
17,TRBJ2-3,TRBD2,once,TRBV4-2,CASSQFGRAASTDTQYF,TGTGCCAGCAGCCAGTTCGGGAGGGCCGCTAGCACAGATACGCAGTATTTT
12,TRBJ2-7,TRBD1,NA,TRBV28,CASWDRVHEQYF,TGTGCCAGCTGGGACAGGGTCCACGAGCAGTACTTC
16,TRBJ2-1,TRBD2,NA,TRBV2,CASSEFATSGSLEQFF,TGTGCCAGCAGTGAATTTGCGACTAGCGGGAGTCTTGAGCAGTTCTTC
15,TRBJ2-2,TRBD2,NA,TRBV2,CASSLAGVLTGELFF,TGTGCCAGCAGTTTAGCGGGGGTTCTAACCGGGGAGCTGTTTTTT
17,TRBJ2-7,TRBD2,NA,TRBV6-1,CASSEAPSGGRSYEQYF,TGTGCCAGCAGTGAAGCGCCGAGCGGGGGCCGCTCCTACGAGCAGTACTTC
13,TRBJ2-3,TRBD2,NA,TRBV29-1,CSVTSGGPNTQYF,TGCAGCGTGACTAGCGGGGGGCCAAATACGCAGTATTTT
14,TRBJ2-2,TRBD1,NA,TRBV11-1,CASSLDQGAGELFF,TGTGCCAGCAGCTTAGATCAGGGGGCCGGGGAGCTGTTTTTT
13,TRBJ1-2,NA,NA,TRBV7-8,CASSLVGQGGYTF,TGTGCCAGCAGCTTAGTAGGGCAGGGTGGCTACACCTTC
13,TRBJ1-2,NA,once,TRBV5-1,CASSIGQSYGYTF,TGCGCCAGCAGTATTGGACAGTCTTATGGCTACACCTTC
12,TRBJ2-5,NA,NA,TRBV5-1,CASSLSVETQYF,TGCGCCAGCAGTCTTAGCGTAGAGACCCAGTACTTC
13,TRBJ2-7,TRBD2,NA,TRBV28,CASTPGLVYEQYF,TGTGCCTCAACCCCGGGACTAGTGTACGAGCAGTACTTC
17,TRBJ1-3,NA,NA,TRBV9,CASSVGRTSSSGNTIYF,TGTGCCAGCAGCGTAGGGAGGACGTCGAGCTCTGGAAACACCATATATTTT
13,TRBJ2-5,TRBD1,NA,TRBV10-3,CAINRGLQETQYF,TGTGCCATCAACAGGGGTCTCCAAGAGACCCAGTACTTC
15,TRBJ2-5,TRBD1,NA,TRBV19,CASSKGTGVQETQYF,TGTGCCAGTAGTAAAGGGACAGGGGTCCAAGAGACCCAGTACTTC
15,TRBJ1-1,NA,few,TRBV7-9,CASSLGDSTYAEAFF,TGTGCCAGCAGCTTAGGTGACTCCACCTACGCTGAAGCTTTCTTT
16,TRBJ2-7,TRBD2,few,TRBV19,CASSGRPGLAAYEQYF,TGTGCCAGTAGTGGCCGGCCGGGACTAGCCGCCTACGAGCAGTACTTC
15,TRBJ2-7,NA,NA,TRBV7-2,CASSPQGMPSYEQYF,TGTGCCAGCAGCCCCCAGGGGATGCCGTCCTACGAGCAGTACTTC
17,TRBJ2-2,TRBD1,few,TRBV5-1,CASSLGVGTGVTGELFF,TGCGCCAGCAGCTTGGGGGTCGGGACAGGGGTCACCGGGGAGCTGTTTTTT
13,TRBJ1-1,NA,NA,TRBV6-1,CASRLGANTEAFF,TGTGCCAGCCGACTGGGGGCGAACACTGAAGCTTTCTTT
14,TRBJ1-2,TRBD1,NA,TRBV7-2,CASSASTGFYGYTF,TGTGCCAGCAGCGCTTCGACAGGGTTCTATGGCTACACCTTC
14,TRBJ1-5,NA,NA,TRBV2,CASSETGSGQPQHF,TGTGCCAGCAGTGAAACGGGGTCCGGTCAGCCCCAGCATTTT
16,TRBJ2-7,TRBD1,NA,TRBV6-6,CASSSEDRAYNYEQYF,TGTGCCAGCAGTTCAGAGGACAGGGCATACAACTACGAGCAGTACTTC
16,TRBJ2-3,TRBD2,NA,TRBV7-3,CASSLGSSGSTDTQYF,TGTGCCAGCAGCTTAGGATCTAGCGGGAGTACAGATACGCAGTATTTT
14,TRBJ2-2,NA,NA,TRBV29-1,CSVSRGSNTGELFF,TGCAGCGTGAGTCGGGGGTCGAACACCGGGGAGCTGTTTTTT
16,TRBJ2-4,TRBD1,few,TRBV5-6,CASSKRDRGRSNIQYF,TGTGCCAGCAGCAAAAGGGACAGGGGGCGATCAAACATTCAGTACTTC
13,TRBJ2-3,NA,few,TRBV7-9,CASSSQGTDTQYF,TGTGCCAGCAGCTCCCAGGGGACAGATACGCAGTATTTT
14,TRBJ2-3,TRBD2,NA,TRBV10-1,CASSEGGRGDTQYF,TGCGCCAGCAGTGAAGGCGGGAGGGGGGATACGCAGTATTTT